A single sample gave rise to the 27 T cell receptor beta chains below, sequenced in a study of OX40 agonist ivuxolimab in advanced cancers. Method: immunoSEQ multiplex PCR; TCRdb's copy keeps in-frame clones and lacks some. This sample has around 140,000 clones, with 90% to 95% found just once. The sequences come from CD4+ or CD8+ T cells sorted from blood, collected in a trial of the OX40 agonist ivuxolimab. These receptors came from an adult with an advanced solid tumor such as melanoma, head and neck, liver or kidney cancer.

The chain uses TRBV4-2 and TRBJ2-7; maybe TRBD1 (5 bases). The V gene lost 0 bases and the J gene lost 0 bases, with 12 bases spanning the gap. Per germline, CDR1 LGHNA and CDR2 YNFKEQ. The CDR3 extends over 16 amino acids. CDR3 loop: CASSQELVTGSYEQYF. The CDR3 coding sequence is TGTGCCAGCAGCCAAGAACTTGTAACAGGCTCCTACGAGCAGTACTTC.

This chain joins TRBV15 and TRBJ2-1; 11 bases map to TRBD1. Losses at the gene ends were 1 base for V and 12 bases for J; bases not matched to a gene: 14. CDR3 length: 17 residues. The germline V gene encodes CDR1 LNHNV and CDR2 YYDKDF (reference sequence). The CDR3 is CATSRGLGTGGRKGQFF. The CDR3 coding sequence is TGTGCCACCAGCAGAGGATTGGGGACAGGGGGGAGGAAAGGGCAGTTCTTC.

This clone was observed once. The chain combines TRBV18 with TRBJ1-4; D is undetermined. The V gene's germline CDR1 is KGHSH and CDR2 LQKENI. The germline V and J ends were trimmed by 5 bases and 6 bases, with 10 bases remaining between them. CDR3 length equals 13 residues. CDR3 protein: CASSMGIDEKLFF. CDR3 DNA: TGTGCCAGCTCAATGGGGATAGATGAAAAACTGTTTTTT.

The chain combines TRBV7-6 with TRBJ2-2; D perhaps matches TRBD1 (6 bases). CDR1 is SGHVS, CDR2 FNYEAQ, per germline. Trimming took 4 bases from V and 7 from J, leaving 13 bases between them. The CDR3 sequence is 14 residues long. CDR3 coding DNA: TGTGCCAGCAGCTCGATTCGGACAGACGGGGAGCTGTTTTTT. It is translated as CASSSIRTDGELFF.

The chain has TRBV4-2 and TRBJ2-5; 7 bases are a match to TRBD1. V lost 5 bases to trimming and J lost 1 base; unmatched junction nucleotides: 4. Germline CDR1 is LGHNA and CDR2 is YNFKEQ. CDR3 length equals 14 residues. CDR3 sequence: CASSVSGGQETQYF. The CDR3 DNA sequence: TGTGCCAGCAGCGTTTCAGGGGGCCAAGAGACCCAGTACTTC.

The chain has TRBV14 and TRBJ1-1; D is possibly TRBD1 (5 bases). CDR3 length: 15 amino acids. Looked up from germline, CDR1 is SGHDN and CDR2 is FVKESK. The ends were cut back, 8 bases at V and 0 bases at J, with 16 bases in the middle. The CDR3 nucleotides read TGTGCCAGCTCCGGGGCCCTCGGAATGAACACTGAAGCTTTCTTT. This gives the protein CASSGALGMNTEAFF.

The V call is TRBV6-6, the J call TRBJ1-2, with a possible D match to TRBD1 (6 bases). With 8 bases removed from V and 0 bases from J, the gap between germline ends came to 16 bases. The CDR3 totals 15 residues. Germline CDR1 is MNHNY and CDR2 is SVGAGI (reference sequence). The CDR3 spells CASSGGTTPNYGYTF. The CDR3 DNA is TGTGCCAGCTCCGGGGGGACAACTCCTAACTATGGCTACACCTTC.

This clone came up once. The rearrangement joins TRBV7-2 to TRBJ2-1; D call uncertain. V gave up 4 bases and J gave up 0 bases, with 10 bases separating them. The CDR3 has 15 residues. Germline lookup yields CDR1 SGHTA and CDR2 FQGNSA. CDR3 coding DNA: TGTGCCAGCAGCTCATCGAGGAGCTCCTACAATGAGCAGTTCTTC. It is translated as CASSSSRSSYNEQFF.

This chain joins TRBV10-3 and TRBJ2-2; D gene ambiguous. The ends were cut back, 8 bases at V and 0 bases at J, with 4 bases in the middle. CDR1 and CDR2 (germline): ENHRY, SYGVKD. The CDR3 spans 12 residues. The CDR3 region has the DNA TGTGCCATCGGAACGAACACCGGGGAGCTGTTTTTT. Encoded protein: CAIGTNTGELFF.

This rearrangement joins TRBV19 to TRBJ2-3; D ambiguous. Germline V lookup: CDR1 LNHDA, CDR2 SQIVND (reference sequence). V was shortened by 1 base and J by 5 bases, with 10 bases between the two germline ends. The CDR3 runs 14 residues. This chain's CDR3 is CASSIGPAEDTQYF. CDR3 sequence (DNA): TGTGCCAGTAGTATAGGGCCCGCAGAAGATACGCAGTATTTT.

The chain carries TRBV4-2 and TRBJ2-5; no clear D gene. The CDR3 consists of 15 residues. V dropped 0 bases and J dropped 4 bases, with 12 bases sitting between them. Germline-derived CDR1 and CDR2 are LGHNA and YNFKEQ. CDR3 loop: CASSQDRMGRETQYF. The CDR3 coding sequence is TGTGCCAGCAGCCAAGATCGCATGGGAAGAGAGACCCAGTACTTC.

The chain is built from TRBV6-5 and TRBJ1-2; 7 nucleotides align to TRBD1. Looked up from germline, CDR1 is MNHEY and CDR2 is SVGAGI. This CDR3 comprises 14 residues. After removal of 0 bases from V and 4 bases from J, the junction contained 2 bases not matched to a gene. CDR3 coding DNA: TGTGCCAGCAGTTACTCCAGGGGGGGCTATGGCTACACCTTC. Protein product: CASSYSRGGYGYTF.

The rearrangement uses TRBV11-2 and TRBJ2-1; TRBD1 agrees at 7 bases. The CDR3 loop spans 15 amino acids. Germline V gives CDR1 SGHAT, CDR2 FQNNGV. V trimming: 5 bases; J trimming: 4 bases; junction bases outside the gene matches: 8. CDR3 amino acids: CASSPDRAVYNEQFF. CDR3 nucleotides: TGTGCCAGCAGCCCCGACAGGGCGGTTTACAATGAGCAGTTCTTC.

This clone was recorded only once. The chain joins TRBV7-2 to TRBJ2-2; the D is unclear. Germline V gene sequence: CDR1 SGHTA, CDR2 FQGNSA. Trimming pared 5 bases from V and 8 bases from J, leaving 18 bases between. This CDR3 has 15 amino acids. CDR3: CASSGQWSIVGELFF. The CDR3 DNA reads as TGTGCCAGCAGCGGCCAGTGGTCTATAGTTGGGGAGCTGTTTTTT. Based on the CDR3 plus reference TRBV7-2 and TRBJ2-2, the full variable domain is GAGVSQSPSNKVTEKGKDVELRCDPISGHTALYWYRQSLGQGLEFLIYFQGNSAPDKSGLPSDRFSAERTGGSVSTLTIQRTQQEDSAVYLCASSGQWSIVGELFFGEGSRLTVL.

J is TRBJ1-2 and V is TRBV5-1, with TRBD1 identical over 10 bases. CDR3 length: 15 residues. V gave up 4 bases and J gave up 7 bases; unmatched junction bases: 10. CDR1 is SGHRS, CDR2 YFSETQ, per germline. CDR3: CASSQQTGGGGGYTF. Here the CDR3 DNA reads TGCGCCAGCAGCCAGCAGACAGGGGGCGGTGGTGGCTACACCTTC.

This chain links TRBV14 with TRBJ2-6; D tentatively reads TRBD1 or TRBD2 (5 bases each). The CDR3 covers 15 residues. Germline assignment: CDR1 SGHDN and CDR2 FVKESK. V was trimmed by 8 bases and J by 0 bases, leaving 11 bases between them. The CDR3 here is CASGLGASGANVLTF. For the CDR3, the DNA is TGTGCCAGCGGCCTCGGGGCCTCTGGGGCCAACGTCCTGACTTTC.

The V call is TRBV4-3, the J call TRBJ1-6, with TRBD1 as a possible D gene (5 bases). Trimming removed 0 bases at V and 10 bases at J, with 16 bases between. There are 16 residues in the CDR3. The germline CDR1 and CDR2 sequences are LGHNA and YSLEER. The CDR3 reads CASSQDFGGFGSPLHF. Written as DNA, the CDR3 is TGCGCCAGCAGCCAAGATTTTGGGGGGTTTGGGTCACCCCTCCACTTT.

This rearrangement joins TRBV5-6 to TRBJ2-7; D may be TRBD1 (6 bases). The CDR3 sequence is 16 residues long. V lost 0 bases, J lost 6 bases, and 19 bases lay in between. CDR1 is SGHDT and CDR2 is YYEEEE in the germline V gene. CDR3 residues: CASSLGQGYSVREQYF. CDR3 DNA sequence: TGTGCCAGCAGCTTGGGTCAGGGGTACAGTGTACGCGAGCAGTACTTC.

The chain couples TRBV9 to TRBJ2-3; TRBD2 might be the D (6 bases). Trimming removed 4 bases from V and 2 bases from J, with 14 bases in between. The CDR3 contains 15 residues. Germline V gene data show CDR1 as SGDLS and CDR2 as YYNGEE. CDR3 nucleotides: TGTGCCAGCAGCCCCCCCGGGAGCCTCACAGATACGCAGTATTTT. Protein product: CASSPPGSLTDTQYF.

This chain uses TRBV18 with TRBJ2-1, with D uncertain. V was shortened by 2 bases and J by 5 bases, with 13 bases between the two germline ends. The CDR3 consists of 15 residues. CDR1 KGHSH and CDR2 LQKENI come from the germline V gene. The CDR3 DNA reads as TGTGCCAGCTCACCAAGGGAAGGCTCACACAATGAGCAGTTCTTC. Protein: CASSPREGSHNEQFF.

In its sample, this clone was seen once. The rearrangement links TRBV5-1 to TRBJ2-2; D ambiguous. The CDR3 has 13 residues. V lost 1 base and J 0 bases, leaving 1 base between the germline ends. Germline CDR1 is SGHRS and CDR2 is YFSETQ. The CDR3 loop is CASSLTNTGELFF. CDR3 bases: TGCGCCAGCAGCTTGACGAACACCGGGGAGCTGTTTTTT.

The chain links TRBV6-1 to TRBJ1-2; tentative D call: TRBD1 (6 bases). Germline assignment: CDR1 MNHNS and CDR2 SASEGT. This CDR3 has 15 residues. With 6 bases removed from V and 4 bases from J, the gap between germline ends came to 18 bases. As DNA, the CDR3 is TGTGCCAGCAGCGCTTTATACAGGGTGAGCTATGGCTACACCTTC. Residues: CASSALYRVSYGYTF.

The chain employs TRBV6-5 and TRBJ2-1; tentatively, D is TRBD1 (6 bases). CDR1 MNHEY and CDR2 SVGAGI come from the germline V gene. This CDR3 comprises 16 residues. V was trimmed by 4 bases and J by 2 bases, leaving 15 bases between them. The chain's CDR3 is CASSSDYRVPYNEQFF. CDR3 bases: TGTGCCAGCAGTTCCGACTACAGGGTGCCCTACAATGAGCAGTTCTTC.

This clone was counted once. The V and J genes are TRBV27 and TRBJ1-5; a weak D match, TRBD1 (6 bases). V was shortened by 2 bases and J by 6 bases, with 11 bases between the two germline ends. In germline, CDR1 is MNHEY, CDR2 SMNVEV (reference sequence). The CDR3 is made up of 14 amino acids. CDR3 region: CASSLRRGAQPQHF. CDR3 bases: TGTGCCAGCAGTTTAAGGCGGGGGGCTCAGCCCCAGCATTTT.

V is TRBV5-1 and J is TRBJ1-1; D gene uncertain. The germline V and J ends were trimmed by 1 base and 1 base, with 8 bases remaining between them. CDR3 length: 14 residues. CDR1 and CDR2 (germline): SGHRS, YFSETQ. The CDR3 protein is CASSLRVENTEAFF. Written as DNA, the CDR3 is TGCGCCAGCAGCTTGAGGGTTGAGAACACTGAAGCTTTCTTT.

The V and J genes are TRBV29-1 and TRBJ1-1, with a tentative D call TRBD1 (5 bases). Trimming removed 1 base at V and 4 bases at J, with 13 bases between. Germline assignment: CDR1 SQVTM and CDR2 ANQGSEA. The CDR3 runs to 14 residues. The CDR3 protein is CSVEVFGTLTEAFF. Here the CDR3 DNA reads TGCAGCGTTGAAGTCTTTGGGACCCTCACTGAAGCTTTCTTT.

V and J are TRBV14 and TRBJ1-6, with D uncertain. Deletions cut 2 bases from V and 9 bases from J, with 14 bases between. CDR1 is SGHDN and CDR2 is FVKESK in the germline V gene. The CDR3 runs 15 residues. The DNA of the CDR3 is TGTGCCAGCAGCCAATTACTCTCTATCTCTTCACCCCTCCACTTT. It encodes CASSQLLSISSPLHF. The full variable domain, completed using reference TRBV14 and TRBJ1-6, is EAGVTQFPSHSVIEKGQTVTLRCDPISGHDNLYWYRRVMGKEIKFLLHFVKESKQDESGMPNNRFLAERTGGTYSTLKVQPAELEDSGVYFCASSQLLSISSPLHFGNGTRLTVT.